These 18 T cell receptor beta chains were all obtained from the same sample, sequenced in a study of blood T cell repertoires in COVID-19. This table comes from immunoSEQ multiplex PCR, and its TCRdb copy is limited to in-frame clones, with some not included. The sample lists some 190,000 clones, roughly nine tenths occurring once. Sequencing input: PBMCs or T cells enriched from blood (not recorded which). Receptor source: a woman aged 40 to 50 in a cohort exposed to, infected with or recovered from COVID-19 (not recorded which).

This clone was observed a single time. CDR3 nucleotides: TGTGCCAGCAGAGAGAGACAGGGCATGAACACTGAAGCTTTCTTT. Translating it yields CASRERQGMNTEAFF. This chain links TRBV6-5 with TRBJ1-1, with 7 bases that match TRBD1. Germline trimming cut 6 bases from V and 0 bases from J; bases unmatched to any gene: 7. Germline CDR1 reads MNHEY; CDR2 reads SVGAGI. This CDR3 contains 15 residues.

J is TRBJ1-4 and V is TRBV19, with TRBD1 identical over 8 bases. The V gene end was trimmed by 3 bases and the J gene end by 10 bases; junction bases not matched to a gene: 13. CDR3 size: 16 residues. Germline V gene lookup returns CDR1 LNHDA and CDR2 SQIVND (reference sequence). In DNA, the CDR3 is TGTGCCAGTAGTATCCCTCAGGGGGCGTTGATTTCAAAACTGTTTTTT. It yields the protein CASSIPQGALISKLFF.

The genes are TRBV6-5 and TRBJ2-1, with a tentative D call TRBD1 (5 bases). The V and J ends lost 8 bases and 6 bases respectively, with 8 bases between them. Germline V lookup: CDR1 MNHEY, CDR2 SVGAGI. The CDR3 has 11 residues. CDR3 in amino acids: CASGAGNEQFF. In DNA, the CDR3 is TGTGCCAGCGGGGCAGGCAATGAGCAGTTCTTC.

The chain links TRBV6-5 to TRBJ1-2, with 10 bases fitting TRBD1. This CDR3 is 15 amino acids long. V shed 5 bases and J 2 bases; nucleotides not matched to a gene: 5. Germline V gene sequence: CDR1 MNHEY, CDR2 SVGAGI. CDR3 in DNA: TGTGCCAGCAGTAGCCCGGACAGGGGGAACTATGGCTACACCTTC. Protein sequence: CASSSPDRGNYGYTF.

This clone was detected once. CDR3 nucleotides: TGTGCCAGCACTTTGACGGCTAGGCCCCAGGAGACCCAGTACTTC. Translating it yields CASTLTARPQETQYF. The chain has TRBV28 and TRBJ2-5; D not resolved. V dropped 7 bases and J dropped 5 bases, with 20 bases sitting between them. CDR3 length: 15 residues. The germline V gene encodes CDR1 MDHEN and CDR2 SYDVKM. Based on the CDR3 plus reference TRBV28 and TRBJ2-5, the full variable domain is DVKVTQSSRYLVKRTGEKVFLECVQDMDHENMFWYRQDPGLGLRLIYFSYDVKMKEKGDIPEGYSVSREKKERFSLILESASTNQTSMYLCASTLTARPQETQYFGPGTRLLVL.

The genes are TRBV7-9 and TRBJ1-2; 11 bases map to TRBD1. The CDR3 contains 14 residues. Germline V gene sequence: CDR1 SEHNR, CDR2 FQNEAQ (reference sequence). The ends lost 3 bases at V and 7 bases at J; junction bases unmatched: 4. The chain's CDR3 is CASSLGQGGFGYTF. The CDR3 nucleotides read TGTGCCAGCAGCTTGGGACAGGGGGGTTTTGGCTACACCTTC.

The chain employs TRBV19 and TRBJ1-5; no clear D. The CDR3 is 15 amino acids. Trimming took off 3 bases at V and 6 bases at J, with 15 bases between the two ends. In germline, CDR1 is LNHDA, CDR2 SQIVND (reference sequence). The CDR3 DNA follows: TGTGCCAGTAGTATCGATGGAGGGATTTTTCAGCCCCAGCATTTT. Residues: CASSIDGGIFQPQHF.

J is TRBJ1-4 and V is TRBV28, with a possible D match to TRBD1 (5 bases). The CDR3 sequence is 19 residues long. Germline V gives CDR1 MDHEN, CDR2 SYDVKM. Trimming took off 7 bases at V and 8 bases at J, with 32 bases between the two ends. In nucleotides, the CDR3 is TGTGCCAGCACCCTGGGGCCAGGGTCTATAGGAAGGCTCCCAGAAAAACTGTTTTTT. Its translation is CASTLGPGSIGRLPEKLFF.

J is TRBJ1-2 and V is TRBV28; maybe TRBD1 (5 bases). Per the germline V gene, CDR1 is MDHEN and CDR2 is SYDVKM. The CDR3 has 17 residues. With 5 bases removed from V and 4 bases from J, the gap between germline ends came to 23 bases. The CDR3, as DNA: TGTGCCAGCAGTCCCTTTGACCACTTGACAGCTCCCTATGGCTACACCTTC. This codes for CASSPFDHLTAPYGYTF.

This rearrangement joins TRBV19 to TRBJ2-1; no clear D. Germline CDR1 and CDR2: LNHDA and SQIVND (reference sequence). The V end lost 2 bases, the J end lost 0 bases, and 11 bases lay between the germline ends. The CDR3 is made up of 16 amino acids. The CDR3 spells CASSITDRSSYNEQFF. For the CDR3, the DNA is TGTGCCAGTAGTATAACGGATAGGAGCTCCTACAATGAGCAGTTCTTC.

The CDR3 nucleotides are TGTGCCAGCAGCAAAGTTAAGGGGAAAAGCAATCAGCCCCAGCATTTT. Its translation: CASSKVKGKSNQPQHF. This sequence joins TRBV21-1 and TRBJ1-5; the D call of TRBD1 is as the table states it, not checked on the DNA. TRBV21-1 is listed as a pseudogene. The length of the CDR3 is 16 residues.

This chain connects TRBV30 to TRBJ2-1; a possible D gene is TRBD2 (6 bases). V lost 2 bases and J lost 7, with 12 bases in between. Germline CDR1 GTSNPN, CDR2 SVGIG (reference sequence). CDR3 size: 13 residues. The CDR3 region has the DNA TGTGCCTGGAGTCTTCGGGGGATGAATGAGCAGTTCTTC. Translated: CAWSLRGMNEQFF.

V is TRBV6-1 and J is TRBJ1-5, with TRBD1 identical over 9 bases. J was trimmed by 5 bases and V by 2 bases; bases with no gene match: 4. The CDR3 is 15 residues long. The V gene's germline CDR1 is MNHNS and CDR2 SASEGT. CDR3 in DNA: TGTGCCAGCAGTGAAACCGGGACAGGGTATCAGCCCCAGCATTTT. It encodes CASSETGTGYQPQHF.

The J gene is TRBJ2-7, the V gene TRBV29-1, with a tentative D call TRBD1 (6 bases). This CDR3 is built from 13 residues. V was trimmed by 6 bases and J by 0 bases, leaving 12 bases between them. The germline gives CDR1 SQVTM, CDR2 ANQGSEA. CDR3 amino acids: CSVARDTSYEQYF. CDR3 bases: TGCAGCGTCGCAAGGGACACCTCCTACGAGCAGTACTTC.

The rearrangement links TRBV5-1 to TRBJ1-2, with TRBD1 identical over 8 bases. Germline assignment: CDR1 SGHRS and CDR2 YFSETQ. V dropped 4 bases and J dropped 3; count of bases not matched to a gene: 8. This CDR3 spans 15 amino acids. Written as DNA, the CDR3 is TGCGCCAGCAGCGGGGACAGGCACTCTTACTATGGCTACACCTTC. This codes for CASSGDRHSYYGYTF.

The chain has TRBV10-3 and TRBJ1-1, with D possibly being TRBD1 (6 bases). The germline V gene encodes CDR1 ENHRY and CDR2 SYGVKD. V was pared by 4 bases and J by 5 bases, with 11 bases between. The CDR3 has 13 amino acids. As DNA, the CDR3 is TGTGCCATCAGTGGTACAGGGTCGACTGAAGCTTTCTTT. It yields the protein CAISGTGSTEAFF.

The chain couples TRBV10-1 to TRBJ1-2, with TRBD1 as a possible D gene (6 bases). Germline V gene data show CDR1 as WNHNN and CDR2 as SYGVQD (reference sequence). V shed 7 bases and J shed 8 bases, with 14 bases lying between them. The CDR3 is 12 residues long. This chain's CDR3 is CASIPDSFGYTF. The CDR3 DNA reads as TGCGCCAGCATTCCGGACAGTTTCGGCTACACCTTC.

This clone has just a few counts. The chain links TRBV27 to TRBJ2-7; TRBD2 is a possible D gene (5 bases). The CDR3 extends over 13 amino acids. V lost 8 bases and J 0 bases, leaving 11 bases between the germline ends. The germline V gene has CDR1 MNHEY and CDR2 SMNVEV (reference sequence). CDR3 loop: CASSLADSYEQYF. The CDR3 DNA reads as TGTGCCAGCTCCCTAGCTGACTCCTACGAGCAGTACTTC.